This entry concerns a single TCR beta chain. The data were obtained in a study of cytomegalovirus exposure and HLA in healthy donors. The length of the CDR3 is 15 residues. Germline CDR1 is SGHRS and CDR2 is YFSETQ. The junction had 4 bases not matched to a gene; V was cut back by 4 bases and J by 0 bases. This PCR relied on a set of 60 Vbeta primers and 13 Jbeta primers. Generated by immunoSEQ multiplex PCR, the TCRdb table keeps only in-frame clones and is missing some. This table has some 150,000 clones, about four fifths appearing once. The receptor's source is a man aged 30 to 45 in good health and CMV-seronegative. The chain has TRBV5-1 and TRBJ2-1; 7 bases line up with TRBD1. The sequencing input was PBMCs. CDR3 region: CASSPGQSSYNEQFF. As DNA, the CDR3 is TGCGCCAGCAGCCCGGGACAGAGCTCCTACAATGAGCAGTTCTTC.